The 21 T cell receptor beta chains given below trace back to one sample, sequenced in a study of blood T cell repertoires in COVID-19. Data came from immunoSEQ multiplex PCR; TCRdb stores just in-frame clones and leaves some out. The repertoire has 90,000 to 120,000 clones, 70% to 90% of them found once; the top ten carry more than 2%. Sequencing used peripheral blood. Every receptor here comes from a human donor in a cohort sampled during active COVID-19.

The chain couples TRBV30 to TRBJ1-2; 7 positions match TRBD1. V shed 3 bases, J shed 5 bases, and the junction held 6 bases outside the gene matches. In germline, CDR1 is GTSNPN, CDR2 SVGIG (reference sequence). The CDR3 is 13 amino acids. This chain's CDR3 is CAWRMGQIYGYTF. The CDR3 DNA is TGTGCCTGGAGAATGGGACAGATATATGGCTACACCTTC.

The gene calls are TRBV11-2 and TRBJ2-5, with no clear D. The germline V and J ends were trimmed by 4 bases and 2 bases, with 8 bases remaining between them. Germline assignment: CDR1 SGHAT and CDR2 FQNNGV. The CDR3 is made up of 13 amino acids. As DNA, the CDR3 is TGTGCCAGCAGCTCCCCCTTTCAAGAGACCCAGTACTTC. Residues: CASSSPFQETQYF.

The V gene is TRBV11-2, the J gene TRBJ1-2; D not resolved. The CDR3 sequence is 15 residues long. The V gene lost 6 bases and the J gene lost 0 bases, with 14 bases spanning the gap. Germline V gene data show CDR1 as SGHAT and CDR2 as FQNNGV. This CDR3 reads CASRPGLYSNYGYTF. The CDR3 DNA is TGTGCCAGCAGACCGGGTCTCTATTCTAACTATGGCTACACCTTC.

This chain links TRBV4-3 with TRBJ2-3; no definite D call. The ends were cut back, 0 bases at V and 0 bases at J, with 10 bases in the middle. This CDR3 region has 16 residues. Germline V CDR1 and CDR2: LGHNA, YSLEER. In nucleotides, the CDR3 is TGCGCCAGCAGCCAAGAGATACAGTCTAGCACAGATACGCAGTATTTT. Encoded protein: CASSQEIQSSTDTQYF.

The chain has TRBV20-1 and TRBJ1-2; D is undetermined. Germline V lookup: CDR1 DFQATT, CDR2 SNEGSKA (reference sequence). The CDR3 runs to 11 residues. The V gene lost 0 bases and the J gene lost 8 bases, with 7 bases spanning the gap. The CDR3 reads CSAREPRGYTF. CDR3 sequence (DNA): TGCAGTGCTAGAGAGCCTCGGGGCTACACCTTC.

This chain uses TRBV27 with TRBJ1-2; 7 positions match TRBD1. CDR1 is MNHEY, CDR2 SMNVEV, per germline (reference sequence). Trimming at V came to 6 bases and at J to 3 bases, leaving 7 bases not matched to a gene. The CDR3 extends over 14 amino acids. The CDR3, as DNA: TGTGCCAGCAGGCGACAGGGTATGGACTATGGCTACACCTTC. Its protein is CASRRQGMDYGYTF.

CDR3: CASSLDGTYNEQFF. The CDR3 DNA reads TGCGCCAGCAGCTTGGATGGTACTTACAATGAGCAGTTCTTC. This chain connects TRBV5-1 to TRBJ2-1; D uncertain. Per germline, CDR1 SGHRS and CDR2 YFSETQ. V shed 0 bases and J shed 4 bases, with 8 bases lying between them. The CDR3 sequence is 14 residues long.

The rearrangement uses TRBV7-2 and TRBJ1-2, with 8 bases matching TRBD1. V lost 4 bases and J lost 6; bases outside the gene matches: 10. Germline V CDR1 and CDR2: SGHTA, FQGNSA. This CDR3 is built from 15 residues. CDR3 sequence (DNA): TGTGCCAGCAGCTCCCCGGACAGGGACCAGAATGGCTACACCTTC. As protein: CASSSPDRDQNGYTF.

The chain links TRBV19 to TRBJ1-3; 7 bases match TRBD1. V gave up 4 bases and J gave up 0 bases; unmatched junction bases: 6. This CDR3 is built from 16 residues. Germline loops: CDR1 LNHDA, CDR2 SQIVND (reference sequence). The CDR3 here is CASSKVGQNSGNTIYF. Written as DNA, the CDR3 is TGTGCCAGTAGTAAAGTGGGACAGAACTCTGGAAACACCATATATTTT. Filled out from reference TRBV19 and TRBJ1-3, the complete variable domain reads DGGITQSPKYLFRKEGQNVTLSCEQNLNHDAMYWYRQDPGQGLRLIYYSQIVNDFQKGDIAEGYSVSREKKESFPLTVTSAQKNPTAFYLCASSKVGQNSGNTIYFGEGSWLTVV.

V usage is TRBV18 and J usage is TRBJ2-6; TRBD2 might be the D (6 bases). Germline V gene sequence: CDR1 KGHSH, CDR2 LQKENI. The CDR3 is 15 residues long. Trimming took 3 bases from V and 2 from J, leaving 8 bases between them. In DNA, the CDR3 is TGTGCCAGCTCACCGGGGGAGGCTGGGGCCAACGTCCTGACTTTC. Translation: CASSPGEAGANVLTF.

This chain joins TRBV9 and TRBJ2-5; 8 positions match TRBD2. The germline V gene has CDR1 SGDLS and CDR2 YYNGEE. The CDR3 has 16 amino acids. Unmatched junction bases numbered 5, after V lost 0 bases and J lost 1 base. The CDR3 spells CASSVGTGGLQETQYF. The CDR3 DNA sequence: TGTGCCAGCAGCGTAGGGACGGGGGGGCTCCAAGAGACCCAGTACTTC.

The V gene is TRBV7-3, the J gene TRBJ2-5; D ambiguous. The V end was cut by 3 bases, the J end by 4 bases, with 15 bases between. The length of the CDR3 is 15 residues. Germline lookup yields CDR1 SGHTA and CDR2 FQGTGA. DNA of the CDR3: TGTGCCAGCAGCTTCGGTCCTTCGGTCGGAGAGACCCAGTACTTC. It is translated as CASSFGPSVGETQYF.

This clone was detected only once. The rearrangement joins TRBV7-8 to TRBJ1-1; D is unclear. Germline loops: CDR1 SGHVS, CDR2 FQNEAQ. The V and J ends lost 3 bases and 6 bases respectively, with 14 bases between them. CDR3 length: 14 amino acids. CDR3 amino acids: CASSLAMRVAEAFF. The CDR3 coding sequence is TGTGCCAGCAGCTTGGCGATGCGGGTGGCTGAAGCTTTCTTT. Full variable domain (rest looked up from reference TRBV7-8 and TRBJ1-1): GAGVSQSPRYKVAKRGQDVALRCDPISGHVSLFWYQQALGQGPEFLTYFQNEAQLDKSGLPSDRFFAERPEGSVSTLKIQRTQQEDSAVYLCASSLAMRVAEAFFGQGTRLTVV.

Points on this clone: One end of the junction is discordant with germline, which a read error may explain. Distinct nucleotide sequences in the sample also encode this CDR3. The chain has TRBV7-2 and TRBJ2-7, with D hard to call. The CDR3 runs to 14 residues. Germline V gives CDR1 SGHTA, CDR2 FQGNSA. The DNA of the CDR3 is TGTGCCAGCAGCTTAGGCTGGCAGGTCTACGAACAGTACTTC. Encoded protein: CASSLGWQVYEQYF.

The chain employs TRBV25-1 and TRBJ1-2, with 11 nucleotides matching TRBD1. CDR1 MGHDK and CDR2 SYGVNS come from the germline V gene. The CDR3 loop spans 14 amino acids. J gave up 3 bases and V 10 bases, and 7 bases lay outside the gene matches. For the CDR3, the DNA is TGTGCCACCGAAGGGACAGGGGGTGACTATGGCTACACCTTC. This codes for CATEGTGGDYGYTF.

This rearrangement joins TRBV15 to TRBJ2-1; 8 bases line up with TRBD2. The CDR3 is 16 residues long. The junction had 10 bases not matched to a gene; V was cut back by 0 bases and J by 9 bases. Germline V gives CDR1 LNHNV, CDR2 YYDKDF (reference sequence). In nucleotides, the CDR3 is TGTGCCACCAGCAGAGATCCGGGCGGGAGCGGGAGTGAGCAGTTCTTC. Translated, it gives CATSRDPGGSGSEQFF.

The chain's CDR3 is CASNRGQRQYEQYF. CDR3 DNA sequence: TGCGCCAGCAACCGAGGACAACGCCAATACGAGCAGTACTTC. V is TRBV10-1 and J is TRBJ2-7; a possible D gene is TRBD1 (5 bases). The CDR3 runs 14 residues. Looked up from germline, CDR1 is WNHNN and CDR2 is SYGVQD (reference sequence). Trimming pared 7 bases from V and 4 bases from J, leaving 17 bases between.

This clone occurred once. The chain combines TRBV21-1 with TRBJ1-1; TRBD1 is taken as the D call from the table, unchecked against the DNA. TRBV21-1 is assigned pseudogene status. The CDR3 consists of 18 residues. CDR3 sequence (DNA): TGTGCCAGCAGCAAGCGATCCCAGGGGGCTTTTAGGAACACTGAAGCTTTCTTT. Translating it yields CASSKRSQGAFRNTEAFF.

The chain joins TRBV10-1 to TRBJ1-2; 12 nucleotides align to TRBD1. The CDR3 covers 16 residues. V shed 10 bases, J shed 1 base, and the junction held 10 bases outside the gene matches. Germline V gene sequence: CDR1 WNHNN, CDR2 SYGVQD (reference sequence). This CDR3 is CAMTPGQGALNYGYTF. The CDR3 region has the DNA TGCGCCATGACACCGGGACAGGGGGCGCTTAACTATGGCTACACCTTC.

The V call is TRBV7-2, the J call TRBJ2-7, with D maybe TRBD1 (6 bases). V lost 5 bases and J 3 bases, leaving 20 bases between the germline ends. This CDR3 comprises 16 residues. The germline CDR1 and CDR2 sequences are SGHTA and FQGNSA. CDR3 protein: CASSLSLPGQLYEQYF. The CDR3 DNA sequence: TGTGCCAGCAGCCTTAGCTTGCCGGGACAACTCTACGAGCAGTACTTC.

This chain uses TRBV5-6 with TRBJ2-6, with D possibly being TRBD2 (6 bases). The V end was cut by 4 bases, the J end by 1 base, with 21 bases between. The length of the CDR3 is 19 residues. Looked up from germline, CDR1 is SGHDT and CDR2 is YYEEEE. CDR3 loop: CASSATLGWGVSGANVLTF. The DNA of the CDR3 is TGTGCCAGCAGCGCCACTCTAGGGTGGGGGGTTTCTGGGGCCAACGTCCTGACTTTC.